Each of the 4 T cell receptor beta chains below was sequenced from the same sample in a study of blood T cell repertoires in COVID-19 (TCRdb year 2020). The library was obtained by the immunoSEQ multiplex PCR assay. The table comes from immuneACCESS by way of TCRdb, which keeps in-frame sequences with V and J called. Part of the clones is missing from these tables; in studies checked, under half for an unresolved V gene and the rest for unknown reasons. This sample holds about 240,000 clones; 82% were observed only once. Of the sample, 9.5% to 15% is held by the ten largest clones. Sequencing was performed on peripheral blood. Receptors were obtained from a woman aged 60-70 years with active or convalescent COVID-19.

The chain joins TRBV5-1 to TRBJ2-5; 11 nucleotides line up with TRBD2. The germline V gene has CDR1 SGHRS and CDR2 YFSETQ. This CDR3 contains 20 residues. Trimming took 0 bases from V and 4 from J; bases not matched to a gene: 17. The CDR3 DNA reads TGCGCCAGCAGCTTGGCCATTAGCGGGGGGGCCAATCCCTCCCGAGAGACCCAGTACTTC. Its translation is CASSLAISGGANPSRETQYF.

This chain connects TRBV28 to TRBJ1-6; D is possibly TRBD1 (6 bases). Trimming stripped 8 bases from V and 2 bases from J, with 16 bases between. Per the germline V gene, CDR1 is MDHEN and CDR2 is SYDVKM. CDR3 size: 16 residues. CDR3: CASRRGGRAYNSPLHF. CDR3 DNA: TGTGCCAGCCGCCGGGGGGGCCGGGCCTATAATTCACCCCTCCACTTT.

This chain connects TRBV7-9 to TRBJ1-3; 9 positions agree with TRBD1. CDR1 and CDR2 (germline): SEHNR, FQNEAQ (reference sequence). V dropped 4 bases and J dropped 8; count of bases not matched to a gene: 6. This CDR3 region has 14 residues. CDR3 sequence: CASSWGQGGDTIYF. The CDR3 nucleotides read TGTGCCAGCAGCTGGGGACAGGGTGGGGACACCATATATTTT.

This clone was detected once. The rearrangement uses TRBV29-1 and TRBJ1-2; D might be TRBD1 (5 bases). The V gene lost 7 bases and the J gene lost 5 bases, with 20 bases spanning the gap. The CDR3 runs 14 residues. CDR1 and CDR2 (germline): SQVTM, ANQGSEA. The DNA of the CDR3 is TGCAGCGCCGGTGGTACACTTCGGGGGTATGGCTACACCTTC. Translation gives CSAGGTLRGYGYTF. The full variable domain, rest sourced from reference TRBV29-1 and TRBJ1-2, is SAVISQKPSRDICQRGTSLTIQCQVDSQVTMMFWYRQQPGQSLTLIATANQGSEATYESGFVIDKFPISRPNLTFSTLTVSNMSPEDSSIYLCSAGGTLRGYGYTFGSGTRLTVV.